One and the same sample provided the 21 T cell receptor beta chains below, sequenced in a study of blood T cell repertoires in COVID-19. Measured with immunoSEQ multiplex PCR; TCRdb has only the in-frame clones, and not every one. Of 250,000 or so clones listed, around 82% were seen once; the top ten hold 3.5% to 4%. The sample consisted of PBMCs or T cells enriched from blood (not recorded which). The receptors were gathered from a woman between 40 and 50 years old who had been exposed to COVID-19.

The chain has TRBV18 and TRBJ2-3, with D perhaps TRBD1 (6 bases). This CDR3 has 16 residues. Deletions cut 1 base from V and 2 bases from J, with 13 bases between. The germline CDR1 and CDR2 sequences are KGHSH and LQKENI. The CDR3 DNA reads TGTGCCAGCTCACCACTGAGGGACACATCCACAGATACGCAGTATTTT. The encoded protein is CASSPLRDTSTDTQYF.

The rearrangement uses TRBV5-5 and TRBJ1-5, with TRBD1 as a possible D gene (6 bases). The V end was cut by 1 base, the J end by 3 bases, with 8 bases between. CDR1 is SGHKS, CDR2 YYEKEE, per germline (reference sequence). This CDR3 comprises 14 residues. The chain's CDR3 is CASSLTGINQPQHF. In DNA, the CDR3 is TGTGCCAGCAGCTTGACAGGGATCAATCAGCCCCAGCATTTT.

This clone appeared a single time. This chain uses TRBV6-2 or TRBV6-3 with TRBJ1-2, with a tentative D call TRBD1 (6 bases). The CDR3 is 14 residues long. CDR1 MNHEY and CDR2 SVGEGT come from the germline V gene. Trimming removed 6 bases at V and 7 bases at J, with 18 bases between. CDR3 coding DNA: TGTGCCAGCAGCCTAATCGAAGGCAGGGGTGGCTACACCTTC. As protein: CASSLIEGRGGYTF.

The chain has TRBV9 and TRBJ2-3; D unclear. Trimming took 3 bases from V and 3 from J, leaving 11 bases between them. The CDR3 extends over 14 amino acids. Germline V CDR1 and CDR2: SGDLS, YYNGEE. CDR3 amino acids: CASSARTRTDTQYF. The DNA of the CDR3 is TGTGCCAGCAGCGCCCGTACGAGGACAGATACGCAGTATTTT.

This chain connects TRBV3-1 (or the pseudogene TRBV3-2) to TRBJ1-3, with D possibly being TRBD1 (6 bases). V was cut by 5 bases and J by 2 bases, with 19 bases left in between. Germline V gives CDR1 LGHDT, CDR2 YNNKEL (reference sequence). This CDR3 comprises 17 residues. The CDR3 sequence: CASSLKPAGAAGNTIYF. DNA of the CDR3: TGTGCCAGCAGCTTAAAGCCCGCGGGGGCGGCTGGAAACACCATATATTTT.

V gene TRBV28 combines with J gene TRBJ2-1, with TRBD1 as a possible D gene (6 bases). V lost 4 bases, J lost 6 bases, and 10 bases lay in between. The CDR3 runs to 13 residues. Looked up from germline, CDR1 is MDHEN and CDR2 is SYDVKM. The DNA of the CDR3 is TGTGCCAGCAGTTCGGACAGCCTCAATGAGCAGTTCTTC. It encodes CASSSDSLNEQFF.

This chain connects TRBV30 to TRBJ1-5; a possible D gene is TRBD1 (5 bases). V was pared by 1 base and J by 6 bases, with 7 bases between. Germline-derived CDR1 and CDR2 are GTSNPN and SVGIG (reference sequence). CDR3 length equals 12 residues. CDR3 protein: CAWSGGGQPQHF. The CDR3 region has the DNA TGTGCCTGGAGTGGGGGGGGTCAGCCCCAGCATTTT. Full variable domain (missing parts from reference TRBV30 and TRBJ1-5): SQTIHQWPATLVQPVGSPLSLECTVEGTSNPNLYWYRQAAGRGLQLLFYSVGIGQISSEVPQNLSASRPQDRQFILSSKKLLLSDSGFYLCAWSGGGQPQHFGDGTRLSIL.

The CDR3 loop reads CASISPGLQGYTF. In DNA, the CDR3 is TGTGCCAGCATCTCGCCGGGTCTCCAGGGCTACACCTTC. The chain links TRBV28 to TRBJ1-2, with D unclear. Germline CDR1 and CDR2: MDHEN and SYDVKM. CDR3 length: 13 residues. Trimming cost V 7 bases and J 8 bases, with 17 bases left between them.

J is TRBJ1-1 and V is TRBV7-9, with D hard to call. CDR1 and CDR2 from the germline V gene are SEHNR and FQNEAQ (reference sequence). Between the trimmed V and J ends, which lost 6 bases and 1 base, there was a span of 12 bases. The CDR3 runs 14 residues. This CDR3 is CASSLGEANTEAFF. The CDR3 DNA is TGTGCCAGCAGTCTCGGAGAGGCGAACACTGAAGCTTTCTTT.

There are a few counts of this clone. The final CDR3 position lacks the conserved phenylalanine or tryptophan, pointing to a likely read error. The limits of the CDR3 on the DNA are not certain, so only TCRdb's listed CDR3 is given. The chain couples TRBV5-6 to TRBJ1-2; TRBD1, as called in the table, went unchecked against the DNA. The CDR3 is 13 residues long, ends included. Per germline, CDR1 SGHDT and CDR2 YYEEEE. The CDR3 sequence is CASSLGGFDPWSS.

The CDR3, as DNA: TGTGCCAGCATCCTCGGGACAGGGTACTATGGCTACACCTTC. Encoded protein: CASILGTGYYGYTF. The gene calls are TRBV28 and TRBJ1-2; 9 nucleotides agree with TRBD1. From germline, CDR1 is MDHEN and CDR2 SYDVKM. V lost 7 bases, J lost 3 bases, and 6 bases stayed unmatched. The CDR3 runs to 14 residues.

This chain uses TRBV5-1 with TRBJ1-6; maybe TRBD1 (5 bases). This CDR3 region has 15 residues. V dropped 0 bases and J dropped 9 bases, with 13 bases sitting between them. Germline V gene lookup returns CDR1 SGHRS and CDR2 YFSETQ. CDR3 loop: CASSLAATESSPLHF. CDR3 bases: TGCGCCAGCAGCTTGGCCGCGACAGAGAGTTCACCCCTCCACTTT.

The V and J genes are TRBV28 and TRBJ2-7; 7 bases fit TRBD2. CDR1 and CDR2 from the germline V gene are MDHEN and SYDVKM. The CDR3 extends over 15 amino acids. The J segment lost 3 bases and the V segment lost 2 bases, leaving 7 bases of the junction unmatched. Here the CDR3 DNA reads TGTGCCAGCAGTTTAGGGGGGGATAATCTCTACGAGCAGTACTTC. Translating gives CASSLGGDNLYEQYF.

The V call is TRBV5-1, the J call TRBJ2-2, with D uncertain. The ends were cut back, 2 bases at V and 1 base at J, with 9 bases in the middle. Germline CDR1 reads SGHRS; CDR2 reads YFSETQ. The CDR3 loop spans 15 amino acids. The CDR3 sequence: CASSFTPKNTGELFF. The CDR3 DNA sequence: TGCGCCAGCAGCTTCACTCCGAAGAACACCGGGGAGCTGTTTTTT. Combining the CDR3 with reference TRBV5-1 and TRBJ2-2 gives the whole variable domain KAGVTQTPRYLIKTRGQQVTLSCSPISGHRSVSWYQQTPGQGLQFLFEYFSETQRNKGNFPGRFSGRQFSNSRSEMNVSTLELGDSALYLCASSFTPKNTGELFFGEGSRLTVL.

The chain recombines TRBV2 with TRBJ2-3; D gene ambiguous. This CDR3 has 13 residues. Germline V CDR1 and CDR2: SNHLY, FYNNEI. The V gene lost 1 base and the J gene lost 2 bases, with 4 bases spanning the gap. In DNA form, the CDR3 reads TGTGCCAGCAGTGAAGACTACACAGATACGCAGTATTTT. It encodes CASSEDYTDTQYF. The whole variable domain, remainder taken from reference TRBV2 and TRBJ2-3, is EPEVTQTPSHQVTQMGQEVILRCVPISNHLYFYWYRQILGQKVEFLVSFYNNEISEKSEIFDDQFSVERPDGSNFTLKIRSTKLEDSAMYFCASSEDYTDTQYFGPGTRLTVL.

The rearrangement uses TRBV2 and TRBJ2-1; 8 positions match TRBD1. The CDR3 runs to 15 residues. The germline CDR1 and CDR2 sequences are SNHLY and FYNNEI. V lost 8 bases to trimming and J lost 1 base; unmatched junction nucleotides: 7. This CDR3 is CASGSTGGSYNEQFF. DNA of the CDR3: TGTGCCAGCGGGAGTACAGGGGGGTCCTACAATGAGCAGTTCTTC. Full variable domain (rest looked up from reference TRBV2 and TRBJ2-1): EPEVTQTPSHQVTQMGQEVILRCVPISNHLYFYWYRQILGQKVEFLVSFYNNEISEKSEIFDDQFSVERPDGSNFTLKIRSTKLEDSAMYFCASGSTGGSYNEQFFGPGTRLTVL.

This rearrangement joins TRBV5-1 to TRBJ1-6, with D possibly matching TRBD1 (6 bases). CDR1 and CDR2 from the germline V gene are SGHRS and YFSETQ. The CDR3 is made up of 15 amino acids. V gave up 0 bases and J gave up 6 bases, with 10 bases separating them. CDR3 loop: CASSLAGHTNSPLHF. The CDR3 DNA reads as TGCGCCAGCAGCTTGGCGGGACACACTAATTCACCCCTCCACTTT.

The CDR3 sequence: CASSPGTIINEKLFF. The CDR3 DNA sequence: TGTGCCAGCAGCCCCGGGACAATAATAAATGAAAAACTGTTTTTT. V gene TRBV6-5 combines with J gene TRBJ1-4; the D gene is possibly TRBD1 (6 bases). The length of the CDR3 is 15 residues. Germline assignment: CDR1 MNHEY and CDR2 SVGAGI. The ends were cut back, 6 bases at V and 5 bases at J, with 16 bases in the middle.

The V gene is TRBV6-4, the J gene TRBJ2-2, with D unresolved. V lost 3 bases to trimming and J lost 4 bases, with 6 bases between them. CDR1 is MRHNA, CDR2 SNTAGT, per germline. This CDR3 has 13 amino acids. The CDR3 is CASSDRATGELFF. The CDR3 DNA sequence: TGTGCCAGCAGTGATCGAGCCACCGGGGAGCTGTTTTTT.

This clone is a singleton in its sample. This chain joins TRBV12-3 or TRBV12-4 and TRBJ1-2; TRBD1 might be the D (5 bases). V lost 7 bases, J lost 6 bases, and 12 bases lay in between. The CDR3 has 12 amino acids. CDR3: CASTPDTHGYTF. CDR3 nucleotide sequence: TGTGCCAGCACCCCGGACACCCATGGCTACACCTTC.

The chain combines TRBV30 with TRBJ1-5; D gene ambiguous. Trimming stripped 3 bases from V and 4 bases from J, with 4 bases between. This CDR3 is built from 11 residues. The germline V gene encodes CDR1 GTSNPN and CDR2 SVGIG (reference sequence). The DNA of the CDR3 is TGTGCCTGGAGACGGAATCAGCCCCAGCATTTT. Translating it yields CAWRRNQPQHF.